This T cell receptor (beta chain) was retrieved from a study of control samples from healthy donors and cancer patients. This clone was found once. Libraries were prepared by immunoSEQ multiplex PCR; TCRdb keeps only in-frame clonotypes and omits some of them. The sample records just over 150,000 clones, approximately 93% being singletons. Germline-derived CDR1 and CDR2 are SEHNR and FQNEAQ (reference sequence). V was cut by 3 bases and J by 4 bases, with 4 bases left in between. The CDR3 extends over 11 amino acids. This sequence was found in a woman between 35 and 50 years old in good health. The chain is built from TRBV7-9 and TRBJ2-7, with D unclear. The sequenced sample was blood. For the CDR3, the DNA is TGTGCCAGCAGCTTTAGGTACGAGCAGTACTTC. This sequence encodes CASSFRYEQYF.